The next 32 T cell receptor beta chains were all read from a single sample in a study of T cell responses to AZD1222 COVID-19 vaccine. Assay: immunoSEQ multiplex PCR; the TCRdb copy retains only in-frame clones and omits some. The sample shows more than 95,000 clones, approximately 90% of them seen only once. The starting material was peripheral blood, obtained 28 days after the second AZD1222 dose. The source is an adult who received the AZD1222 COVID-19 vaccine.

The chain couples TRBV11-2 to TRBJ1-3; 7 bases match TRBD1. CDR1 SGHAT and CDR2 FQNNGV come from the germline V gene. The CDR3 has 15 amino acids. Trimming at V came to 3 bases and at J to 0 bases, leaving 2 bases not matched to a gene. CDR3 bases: TGTGCCAGCAGCTTGGGACAGAGCTCTGGAAACACCATATATTTT. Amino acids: CASSLGQSSGNTIYF. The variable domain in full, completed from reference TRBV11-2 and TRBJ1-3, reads EAGVAQSPRYKIIEKRQSVAFWCNPISGHATLYWYQQILGQGPKLLIQFQNNGVVDDSQLPKDRFSAERLKGVDSTLKIQPAKLEDSAVYLCASSLGQSSGNTIYFGEGSWLTVV.

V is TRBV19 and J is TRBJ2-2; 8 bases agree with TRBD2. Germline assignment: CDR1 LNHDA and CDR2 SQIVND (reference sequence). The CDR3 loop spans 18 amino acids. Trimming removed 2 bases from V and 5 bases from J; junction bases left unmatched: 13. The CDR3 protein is CASSIPRTSWGWTGELFF. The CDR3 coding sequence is TGTGCCAGTAGTATACCCCGGACTAGCTGGGGGTGGACCGGGGAGCTGTTTTTT.

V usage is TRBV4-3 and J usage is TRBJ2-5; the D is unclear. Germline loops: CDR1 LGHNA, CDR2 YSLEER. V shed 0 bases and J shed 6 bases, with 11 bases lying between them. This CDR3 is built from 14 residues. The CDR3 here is CASSQEWGRQTQYF. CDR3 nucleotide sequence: TGCGCCAGCAGCCAAGAATGGGGTAGGCAGACCCAGTACTTC.

The CDR3: CASSLGDSGVRDTQYF. The CDR3 bases are TGTGCCAGCAGCTTGGGGGATAGCGGGGTAAGAGATACGCAGTATTTT. The chain couples TRBV5-4 to TRBJ2-3, with 8 bases lining up with TRBD2. V was pared by 0 bases and J by 5 bases, with 8 bases of the junction left unmatched. The CDR3 extends over 16 amino acids. Germline CDR1 is SGHNT and CDR2 is YYREEE (reference sequence).

CDR3 DNA sequence: TGCGCCAGCAGCTTGGCCGCTAGCGGGCGACAAGAGACCCAGTACTTC. This codes for CASSLAASGRQETQYF. This sequence joins TRBV5-1 and TRBJ2-5, with 8 bases matching TRBD2. V lost 0 bases and J lost 2; bases outside the gene matches: 6. Germline V gives CDR1 SGHRS, CDR2 YFSETQ. The CDR3 loop spans 16 amino acids.

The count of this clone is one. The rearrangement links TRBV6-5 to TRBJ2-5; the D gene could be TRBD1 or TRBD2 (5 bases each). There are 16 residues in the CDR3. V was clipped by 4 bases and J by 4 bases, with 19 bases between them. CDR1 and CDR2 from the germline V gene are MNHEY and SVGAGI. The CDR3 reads CASSSAGRGQLETQYF. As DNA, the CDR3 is TGTGCCAGCAGTTCCGCAGGGAGAGGGCAATTAGAGACCCAGTACTTC.

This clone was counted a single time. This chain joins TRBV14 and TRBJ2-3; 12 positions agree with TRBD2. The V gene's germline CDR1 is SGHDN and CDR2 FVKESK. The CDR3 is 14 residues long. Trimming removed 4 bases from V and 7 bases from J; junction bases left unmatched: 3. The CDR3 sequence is CASSLTSGRNTQYF. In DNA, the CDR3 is TGTGCCAGCAGCCTTACTAGCGGGAGGAATACGCAGTATTTT.

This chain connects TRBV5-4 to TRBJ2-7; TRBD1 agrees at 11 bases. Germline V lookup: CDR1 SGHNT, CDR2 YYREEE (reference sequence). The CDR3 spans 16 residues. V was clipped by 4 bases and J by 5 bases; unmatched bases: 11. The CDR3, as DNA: TGTGCCAGCAGCGAAGGACAGGGGGCCTCACTAAACGAGCAGTACTTC. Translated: CASSEGQGASLNEQYF.

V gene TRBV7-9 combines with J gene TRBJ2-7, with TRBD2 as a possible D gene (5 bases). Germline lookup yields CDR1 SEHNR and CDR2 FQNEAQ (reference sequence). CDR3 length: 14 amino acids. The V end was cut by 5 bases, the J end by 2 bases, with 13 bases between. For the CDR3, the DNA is TGTGCCAGCAGCCCCCGTGAGGGTCCCTACGAGCAGTACTTC. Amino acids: CASSPREGPYEQYF. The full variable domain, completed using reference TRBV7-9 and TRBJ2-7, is DTGVSQNPRHKITKRGQNVTFRCDPISEHNRLYWYRQTLGQGPEFLTYFQNEAQLEKSRLLSDRFSAERPKGSFSTLEIQRTEQGDSAMYLCASSPREGPYEQYFGPGTRLTVT.

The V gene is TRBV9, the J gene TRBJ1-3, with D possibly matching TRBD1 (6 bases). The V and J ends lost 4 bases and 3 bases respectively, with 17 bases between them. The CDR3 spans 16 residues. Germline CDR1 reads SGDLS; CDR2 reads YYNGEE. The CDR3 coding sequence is TGTGCCAGCAGCCGATTAGGGGGGGCGAATGGAAACACCATATATTTT. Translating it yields CASSRLGGANGNTIYF.

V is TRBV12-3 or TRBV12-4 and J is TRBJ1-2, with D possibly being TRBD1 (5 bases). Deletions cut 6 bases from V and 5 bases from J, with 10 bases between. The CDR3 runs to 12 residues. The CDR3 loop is CASRYRQYGYTF. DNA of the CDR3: TGTGCCAGCAGATATAGACAGTATGGCTACACCTTC.

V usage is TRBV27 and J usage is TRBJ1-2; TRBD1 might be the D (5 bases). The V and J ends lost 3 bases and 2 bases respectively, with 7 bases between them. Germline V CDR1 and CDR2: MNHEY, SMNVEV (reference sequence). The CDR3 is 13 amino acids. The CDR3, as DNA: TGTGCCAGCAGTTTGACAGTCAACTATGGCTACACCTTC. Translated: CASSLTVNYGYTF.

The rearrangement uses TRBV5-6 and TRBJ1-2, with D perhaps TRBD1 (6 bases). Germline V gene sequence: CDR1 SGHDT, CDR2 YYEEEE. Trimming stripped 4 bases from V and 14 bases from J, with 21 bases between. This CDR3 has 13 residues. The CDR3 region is CASSRDTTSFLTF. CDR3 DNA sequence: TGTGCCAGCAGCCGGGACACAACTTCCTTTCTGACCTTC.

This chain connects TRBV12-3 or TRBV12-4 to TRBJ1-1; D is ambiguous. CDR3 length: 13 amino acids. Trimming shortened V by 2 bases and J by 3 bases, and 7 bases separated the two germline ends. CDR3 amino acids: CASSLIGDTEAFF. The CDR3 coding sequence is TGTGCCAGCAGTTTAATCGGGGACACTGAAGCTTTCTTT.

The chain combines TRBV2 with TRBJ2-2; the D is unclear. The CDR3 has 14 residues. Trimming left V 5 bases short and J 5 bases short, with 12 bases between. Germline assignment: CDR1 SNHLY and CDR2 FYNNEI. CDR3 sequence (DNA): TGTGCCAGCAGTCTGGAACTTCGGACCGGGGAGCTGTTTTTT. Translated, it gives CASSLELRTGELFF.

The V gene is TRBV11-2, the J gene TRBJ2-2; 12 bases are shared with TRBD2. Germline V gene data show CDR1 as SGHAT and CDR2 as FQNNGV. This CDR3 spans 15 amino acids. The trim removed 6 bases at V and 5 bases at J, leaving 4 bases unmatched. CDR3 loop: CASRRLAGATGELFF. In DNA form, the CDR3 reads TGTGCCAGCAGGAGACTAGCGGGAGCGACCGGGGAGCTGTTTTTT.

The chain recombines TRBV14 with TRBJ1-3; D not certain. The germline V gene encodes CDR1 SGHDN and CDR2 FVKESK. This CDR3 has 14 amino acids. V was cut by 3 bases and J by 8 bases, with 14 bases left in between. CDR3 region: CASSQWPRSYTIYF. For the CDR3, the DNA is TGTGCCAGCAGCCAGTGGCCCAGAAGTTACACCATATATTTT.

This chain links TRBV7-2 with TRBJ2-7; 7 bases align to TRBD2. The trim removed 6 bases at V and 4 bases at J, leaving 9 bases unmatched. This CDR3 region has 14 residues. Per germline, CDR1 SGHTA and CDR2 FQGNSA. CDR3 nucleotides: TGTGCCAGCAGTCTAGCGGAGGAGCGGTACGAGCAGTACTTC. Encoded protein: CASSLAEERYEQYF.

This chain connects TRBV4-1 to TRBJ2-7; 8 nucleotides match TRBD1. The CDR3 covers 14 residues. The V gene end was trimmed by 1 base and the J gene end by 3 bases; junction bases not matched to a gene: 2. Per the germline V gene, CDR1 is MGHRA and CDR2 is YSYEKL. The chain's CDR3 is CASSQAGGNYEQYF. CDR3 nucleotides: TGCGCCAGCAGCCAAGCAGGGGGCAACTACGAGCAGTACTTC.

In DNA form, the CDR3 reads TGTGCCAGCAGCGGTCGACTAGCGGAGAGCTCCTACGAGCAGTACTTC. This gives the protein CASSGRLAESSYEQYF. The chain recombines TRBV21-1 with TRBJ2-7; the listed D gene, TRBD2, was not tested against the DNA. TRBV21-1 is a listed pseudogene. The CDR3 is 16 amino acids.

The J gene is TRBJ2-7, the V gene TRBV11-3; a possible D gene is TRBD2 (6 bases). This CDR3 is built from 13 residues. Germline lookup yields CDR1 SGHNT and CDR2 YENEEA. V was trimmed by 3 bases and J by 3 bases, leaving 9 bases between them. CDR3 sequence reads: CASSFGDFYEQYF. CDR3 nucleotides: TGTGCCAGCAGCTTCGGGGACTTCTACGAGCAGTACTTC.

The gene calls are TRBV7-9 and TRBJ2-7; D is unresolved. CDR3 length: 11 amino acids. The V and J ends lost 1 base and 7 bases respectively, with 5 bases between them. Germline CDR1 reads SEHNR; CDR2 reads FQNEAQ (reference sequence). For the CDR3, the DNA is TGTGCCAGCAGCTTAGGATTAGAGCAGTACTTC. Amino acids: CASSLGLEQYF.

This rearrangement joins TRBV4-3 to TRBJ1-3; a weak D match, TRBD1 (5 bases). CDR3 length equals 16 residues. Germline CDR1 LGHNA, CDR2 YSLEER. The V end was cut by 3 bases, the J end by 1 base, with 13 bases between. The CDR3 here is CASSQKSRGSGNTIYF. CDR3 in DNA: TGCGCCAGCAGCCAGAAGAGTAGGGGATCTGGAAACACCATATATTTT.

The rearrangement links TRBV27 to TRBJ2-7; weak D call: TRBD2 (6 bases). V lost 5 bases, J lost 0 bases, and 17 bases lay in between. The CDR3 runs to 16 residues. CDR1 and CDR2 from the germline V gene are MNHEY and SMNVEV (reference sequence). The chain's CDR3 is CASSPSAGKISYEQYF. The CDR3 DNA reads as TGTGCCAGCAGTCCCTCAGCGGGTAAGATCTCCTACGAGCAGTACTTC.

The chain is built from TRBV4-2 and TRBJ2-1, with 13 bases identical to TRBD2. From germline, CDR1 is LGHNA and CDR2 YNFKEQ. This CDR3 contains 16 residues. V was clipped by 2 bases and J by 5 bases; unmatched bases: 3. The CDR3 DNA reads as TGTGCCAGCAGCCAACGACTAGCGGGAGGAAACAATGAGCAGTTCTTC. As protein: CASSQRLAGGNNEQFF.

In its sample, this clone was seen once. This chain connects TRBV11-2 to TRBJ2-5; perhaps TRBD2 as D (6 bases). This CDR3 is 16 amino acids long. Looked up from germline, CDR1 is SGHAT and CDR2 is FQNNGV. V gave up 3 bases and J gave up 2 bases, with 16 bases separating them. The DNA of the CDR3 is TGTGCCAGCAGCTTTACCGGGGGAGCCGGGCAAGAGACCCAGTACTTC. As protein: CASSFTGGAGQETQYF.

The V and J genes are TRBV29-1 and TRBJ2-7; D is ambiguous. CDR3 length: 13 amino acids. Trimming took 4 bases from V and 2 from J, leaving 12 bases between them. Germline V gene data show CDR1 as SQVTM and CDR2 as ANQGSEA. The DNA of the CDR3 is TGCAGCGTTGGGGGTCAGTCTGCCTACGAGCAGTACTTC. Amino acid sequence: CSVGGQSAYEQYF.

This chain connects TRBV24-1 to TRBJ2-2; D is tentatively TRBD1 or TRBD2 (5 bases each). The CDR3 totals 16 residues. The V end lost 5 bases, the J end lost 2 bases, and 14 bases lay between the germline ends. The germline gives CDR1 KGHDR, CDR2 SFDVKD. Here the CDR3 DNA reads TGTGCCACCAGTGCCGGGGTGGGGCCCAACACCGGGGAGCTGTTTTTT. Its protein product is CATSAGVGPNTGELFF.

The CDR3 region is CASSLGWTTEAFF. The CDR3 nucleotides are TGTGCCAGCAGCTTAGGGTGGACCACTGAAGCTTTCTTT. V usage is TRBV7-2 and J usage is TRBJ1-1; D unresolved. The germline CDR1 and CDR2 sequences are SGHTA and FQGNSA. CDR3 length: 13 amino acids. V dropped 1 base and J dropped 4 bases, with 7 bases sitting between them.

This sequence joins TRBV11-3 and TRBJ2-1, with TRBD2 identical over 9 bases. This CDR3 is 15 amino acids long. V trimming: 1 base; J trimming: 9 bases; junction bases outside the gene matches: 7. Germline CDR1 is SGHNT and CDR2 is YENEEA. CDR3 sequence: CASSLAAGLAFEQFF. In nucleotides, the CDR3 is TGTGCCAGCAGCTTAGCCGCGGGACTAGCATTTGAGCAGTTCTTC.

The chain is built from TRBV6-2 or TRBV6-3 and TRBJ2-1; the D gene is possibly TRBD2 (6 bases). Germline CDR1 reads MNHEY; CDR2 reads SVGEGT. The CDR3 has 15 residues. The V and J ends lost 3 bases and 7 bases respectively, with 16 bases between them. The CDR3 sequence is CASSYQEGGVNEQFF. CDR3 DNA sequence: TGTGCCAGCAGTTATCAGGAGGGTGGAGTAAATGAGCAGTTCTTC.

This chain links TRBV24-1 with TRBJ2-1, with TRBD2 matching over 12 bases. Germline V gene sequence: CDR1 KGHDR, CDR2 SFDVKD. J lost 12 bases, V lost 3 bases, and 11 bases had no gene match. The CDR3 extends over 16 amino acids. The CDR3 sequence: CATSDPALASGRAQFF. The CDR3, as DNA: TGTGCCACCAGTGATCCCGCTTTAGCTAGCGGGAGGGCGCAGTTCTTC.